The next 32 T cell receptor beta chains were all read from a single sample in a study of blood T cell repertoires in COVID-19. TCRdb keeps only in-frame clones here, not all; method: immunoSEQ multiplex PCR. This table has more than 100,000 clones, 70% to 80% appearing once. The sample comprised peripheral blood. Every receptor here comes from a woman older than 75 with acute or convalescent COVID-19.

The CDR3 region has the DNA TGTGCCAGTAGTAGCGGGGGGGCCGGGTGGAATGAGCAGTTCTTC. It specifies CASSSGGAGWNEQFF. J is TRBJ2-1 and V is TRBV19; 9 bases fit TRBD2. Germline V lookup: CDR1 LNHDA, CDR2 SQIVND (reference sequence). CDR3 length: 15 amino acids. V was clipped by 4 bases and J by 7 bases; unmatched bases: 8.

This chain links TRBV10-3 with TRBJ1-5; TRBD1 agrees at 9 bases. This CDR3 has 12 amino acids. J lost 6 bases, V lost 8 bases, and 2 bases had no gene match. Germline V CDR1 and CDR2: ENHRY, SYGVKD. CDR3 in amino acids: CAIETGGQPQHF. CDR3 in DNA: TGTGCCATCGAGACAGGGGGTCAGCCCCAGCATTTT.

The chain joins TRBV28 to TRBJ1-2; no firm D call. CDR1 and CDR2 (germline): MDHEN, SYDVKM. Trimming removed 7 bases from V and 0 bases from J, with 15 bases in between. This CDR3 is 15 amino acids long. CDR3 amino acids: CASKAAGPANYGYTF. The CDR3, as DNA: TGTGCCAGCAAAGCAGCAGGTCCAGCTAACTATGGCTACACCTTC.

The table lists this clone with many counts. This chain uses TRBV2 with TRBJ2-5, with D tentatively TRBD2 (6 bases). This CDR3 spans 12 amino acids. Trimming pared 6 bases from V and 9 bases from J, leaving 14 bases between. The germline CDR1 and CDR2 sequences are SNHLY and FYNNEI. CDR3 DNA: TGTGCCAGCAGGGATACCGGGACTGCCCAGTACTTC. Translated: CASRDTGTAQYF.

This CDR3 reads CASSVGQTNEKLFF. The CDR3 DNA sequence: TGTGCCAGTAGTGTGGGACAGACGAATGAAAAACTGTTTTTT. The chain joins TRBV19 to TRBJ1-4, with TRBD1 matching over 7 bases. The CDR3 loop spans 14 amino acids. With 5 bases clipped from V and 5 bases from J, the junction kept 5 bases outside the gene matches. Germline loops: CDR1 LNHDA, CDR2 SQIVND (reference sequence).

The chain combines TRBV2 with TRBJ1-1, with a weak D call TRBD1 (5 bases). V lost 8 bases and J 0 bases, leaving 7 bases between the germline ends. This CDR3 contains 12 residues. The germline V gene has CDR1 SNHLY and CDR2 FYNNEI. This CDR3 reads CASRQLNTEAFF. CDR3 coding DNA: TGTGCCAGCCGACAGTTGAACACTGAAGCTTTCTTT.

This chain connects TRBV2 to TRBJ1-2; 9 bases are shared with TRBD1. The V gene end was trimmed by 6 bases and the J gene end by 8 bases; junction bases not matched to a gene: 7. The CDR3 length is 13 residues. Germline assignment: CDR1 SNHLY and CDR2 FYNNEI. The CDR3 DNA follows: TGTGCCAGCAGCCAACAGGGGGCCCGGGGCTACACCTTC. It translates to CASSQQGARGYTF.

This clone occurred once. The gene calls are TRBV20-1 and TRBJ2-7; D possibly corresponds to TRBD2 (7 bases). Trimming took 3 bases from V and 1 from J, leaving 10 bases between them. CDR3 length equals 13 residues. Germline V gene sequence: CDR1 DFQATT, CDR2 SNEGSKA (reference sequence). CDR3 sequence reads: CSASRGGSYEQYF. CDR3 coding DNA: TGCAGTGCTAGTAGGGGGGGGTCCTACGAGCAGTACTTC.

The chain has TRBV9 and TRBJ1-1; the D is unclear. This CDR3 has 13 amino acids. V was shortened by 0 bases and J by 4 bases, with 7 bases between the two germline ends. Germline CDR1 is SGDLS and CDR2 is YYNGEE. In DNA, the CDR3 is TGTGCCAGCAGCGTAGGAGCGTTCACTGAAGCTTTCTTT. It is translated as CASSVGAFTEAFF.

A few counts support this clone. The V call is TRBV4-2, the J call TRBJ1-2; a possible D gene is TRBD1 (6 bases). CDR3 length equals 17 residues. The V end was cut by 0 bases, the J end by 6 bases, with 20 bases between. Germline V CDR1 and CDR2: LGHNA, YNFKEQ. This CDR3 reads CASSQDSGSGGINGYTF. In DNA form, the CDR3 reads TGTGCCAGCAGCCAAGATTCGGGGTCGGGGGGCATAAATGGCTACACCTTC.

The chain combines TRBV4-3 with TRBJ2-7; 9 nucleotides match TRBD1. Germline lookup yields CDR1 LGHNA and CDR2 YSLEER. This CDR3 spans 17 amino acids. Trimming cost V 0 bases and J 3 bases; bases outside gene matches: 9. The CDR3 reads CASSQESWGDRVYEQYF. The CDR3 DNA reads TGCGCCAGCAGCCAAGAAAGTTGGGGGGACAGGGTCTACGAGCAGTACTTC.

The gene calls are TRBV7-2 and TRBJ1-1, with 7 bases lining up with TRBD1. This CDR3 spans 15 amino acids. Per germline, CDR1 SGHTA and CDR2 FQGNSA. Trimming at V came to 7 bases and at J to 2 bases, leaving 10 bases not matched to a gene. CDR3 sequence reads: CASKVEGGSNTEAFF. CDR3 in DNA: TGTGCCAGCAAAGTGGAAGGGGGCAGTAACACTGAAGCTTTCTTT.

This clone has only a few counts. The gene calls are TRBV7-8 and TRBJ2-2; 10 bases are shared with TRBD1. With 5 bases clipped from V and 7 bases from J, the junction kept 16 bases outside the gene matches. The CDR3 loop spans 18 amino acids. Per germline, CDR1 SGHVS and CDR2 FQNEAQ. CDR3 bases: TGTGCCAGCAGCCACGCCCTCCGGACAGGGGGATTAAGCGGGGAGCTGTTTTTT. Amino acids: CASSHALRTGGLSGELFF.

V and J are TRBV28 and TRBJ1-5; D might be TRBD1 (6 bases). V was trimmed by 9 bases and J by 1 base, leaving 10 bases between them. Germline loops: CDR1 MDHEN, CDR2 SYDVKM. This CDR3 is built from 13 residues. The CDR3 here is CASEQGSNQPQHF. The DNA of the CDR3 is TGTGCCAGTGAGCAGGGGAGCAATCAGCCCCAGCATTTT.

This clone occurred a few times. The genes are TRBV6-2 or TRBV6-3 and TRBJ1-5; TRBD1 aligns across 7 bases. The J segment lost 6 bases and the V segment lost 6 bases, leaving 11 bases of the junction unmatched. Germline CDR1 and CDR2: MNHEY and SVGEGT. CDR3 size: 15 residues. CDR3 nucleotide sequence: TGTGCCAGCAGCCCCGACAGGGTTGCTCGTCAGCCCCAGCATTTT. Translating gives CASSPDRVARQPQHF.

This chain joins TRBV29-1 and TRBJ2-6; D remains ambiguous. V shed 5 bases and J shed 1 base, with 6 bases lying between them. This CDR3 spans 13 amino acids. The V gene's germline CDR1 is SQVTM and CDR2 ANQGSEA. The CDR3 loop reads CSVILSGANVLTF. The CDR3 DNA reads as TGCAGCGTTATCCTATCTGGGGCCAACGTCCTGACTTTC.

The chain couples TRBV19 to TRBJ2-2; D call uncertain. From germline, CDR1 is LNHDA and CDR2 SQIVND (reference sequence). Trimming stripped 5 bases from V and 1 base from J, with 11 bases between. The CDR3 runs to 15 residues. In DNA form, the CDR3 reads TGTGCCAGTAGTCTCCGGCCTAGGAACACCGGGGAGCTGTTTTTT. The encoded protein is CASSLRPRNTGELFF.

This clone was seen more than once but under ten times. The V call is TRBV5-6, the J call TRBJ2-2, with 10 bases fitting TRBD2. Germline V gene lookup returns CDR1 SGHDT and CDR2 YYEEEE. Losses at the gene ends were 4 bases for V and 4 bases for J; bases not matched to a gene: 4. CDR3 size: 15 residues. The CDR3 sequence is CASSRGLASTGELFF. CDR3 bases: TGTGCCAGCAGCCGGGGACTAGCGAGCACCGGGGAGCTGTTTTTT.

As regards this clone: Other DNA variants within this sample encode the same CDR3. This chain joins TRBV15 and TRBJ2-7; 11 bases map to TRBD2. The CDR3 is made up of 16 amino acids. The germline V gene has CDR1 LNHNV and CDR2 YYDKDF (reference sequence). V shed 1 base and J 7 bases; nucleotides not matched to a gene: 9. CDR3 sequence reads: CATSRAATSGIVEQYF. The CDR3 DNA sequence: TGTGCCACCAGCAGAGCGGCGACTAGCGGGATAGTGGAGCAGTACTTC. Full variable domain (missing parts from reference TRBV15 and TRBJ2-7): DAMVIQNPRYQVTQFGKPVTLSCSQTLNHNVMYWYQQKSSQAPKLLFHYYDKDFNNEADTPDNFQSRRPNTSFCFLDIRSPGLGDTAMYLCATSRAATSGIVEQYFGPGTRLTVT.

The chain carries TRBV5-5 and TRBJ2-1, with D hard to call. V was trimmed by 0 bases and J by 5 bases, leaving 6 bases between them. Germline V gene sequence: CDR1 SGHKS, CDR2 YYEKEE (reference sequence). There are 13 residues in the CDR3. The CDR3 DNA follows: TGTGCCAGCAGCTTGGACTACAACAATGAGCAGTTCTTC. Its protein is CASSLDYNNEQFF. Drawing the rest from reference TRBV5-5 and TRBJ2-1, the complete variable domain is DAGVTQSPTHLIKTRGQQVTLRCSPISGHKSVSWYQQVLGQGPQFIFQYYEKEERGRGNFPDRFSARQFPNYSSELNVNALLLGDSALYLCASSLDYNNEQFFGPGTRLTVL.

This chain uses TRBV20-1 with TRBJ2-7, with TRBD2 identical over 9 bases. Germline loops: CDR1 DFQATT, CDR2 SNEGSKA (reference sequence). The length of the CDR3 is 14 residues. V lost 3 bases to trimming and J lost 3 bases; unmatched junction nucleotides: 6. CDR3 DNA sequence: TGCAGTGCTAGTGGTCTAGCGGGGAGCTACGAGCAGTACTTC. It specifies CSASGLAGSYEQYF.

The chain links TRBV4-1 to TRBJ1-5; D remains ambiguous. Germline V CDR1 and CDR2: MGHRA, YSYEKL. Trimming took 0 bases from V and 7 from J, leaving 16 bases between them. The CDR3 sequence is 16 residues long. In DNA, the CDR3 is TGCGCCAGCAGCCAAGATGGTACTTCGGGAGCCCAGCCCCAGCATTTT. Translated: CASSQDGTSGAQPQHF.

This clone was counted a single time. The chain uses TRBV9 and TRBJ2-3; a weak D match, TRBD1 (5 bases). Trimming took 3 bases from V and 1 from J, leaving 12 bases between them. Germline CDR1 SGDLS, CDR2 YYNGEE. The CDR3 has 15 residues. The CDR3 here is CASSADQGRTDTQYF. In DNA form, the CDR3 reads TGTGCCAGCAGCGCCGACCAGGGTCGCACAGATACGCAGTATTTT.

There are a few counts of this clone. The chain uses TRBV5-6 and TRBJ1-5; no clear D gene. V dropped 4 bases and J dropped 0 bases, with 20 bases sitting between them. Germline V CDR1 and CDR2: SGHDT, YYEEEE. This CDR3 contains 18 residues. The CDR3 sequence is CASSNTGLDVYSNQPQHF. CDR3 coding DNA: TGTGCCAGCAGCAACACGGGGTTAGACGTTTATAGCAATCAGCCCCAGCATTTT. Based on the CDR3 plus reference TRBV5-6 and TRBJ1-5, the full variable domain is DAGVTQSPTHLIKTRGQQVTLRCSPKSGHDTVSWYQQALGQGPQFIFQYYEEEERQRGNFPDRFSGHQFPNYSSELNVNALLLGDSALYLCASSNTGLDVYSNQPQHFGDGTRLSIL.

The gene calls are TRBV30 and TRBJ1-1; no clear D. CDR3 length: 14 amino acids. In germline, CDR1 is GTSNPN, CDR2 SVGIG (reference sequence). The V gene lost 2 bases and the J gene lost 0 bases, with 10 bases spanning the gap. The chain's CDR3 is CAWSLGGLNTEAFF. The CDR3 DNA sequence: TGTGCCTGGAGTCTAGGCGGTTTGAACACTGAAGCTTTCTTT.

The chain joins TRBV7-2 to TRBJ1-6; D is possibly TRBD1 (6 bases). In germline, CDR1 is SGHTA, CDR2 FQGNSA. The CDR3 runs to 15 residues. Trimming pared 4 bases from V and 10 bases from J, leaving 17 bases between. The CDR3 is CASSSRGGGRSPLHF. As DNA, the CDR3 is TGTGCCAGCAGCTCCCGGGGAGGGGGTCGATCACCCCTCCACTTT.

V and J are TRBV7-9 and TRBJ2-1, with TRBD2 identical over 10 bases. With V trimmed by 5 bases and J by 0 bases, 4 bases remained unmatched. Germline V lookup: CDR1 SEHNR, CDR2 FQNEAQ (reference sequence). This CDR3 is built from 16 residues. The CDR3 coding sequence is TGTGCCAGCAGCCCCTGGACTAGCGGCTCCTACAATGAGCAGTTCTTC. Translation: CASSPWTSGSYNEQFF.

This clone showed up just a few times. J is TRBJ1-2 and V is TRBV28; D is ambiguous. Germline V gene lookup returns CDR1 MDHEN and CDR2 SYDVKM. The CDR3 is made up of 13 amino acids. Trimming took off 3 bases at V and 5 bases at J, with 10 bases between the two ends. The CDR3 DNA reads as TGTGCCAGCAGTTTGGCTCAAACGTATGGCTACACCTTC. Translated, it gives CASSLAQTYGYTF.

The rearrangement joins TRBV6-5 to TRBJ1-6; D gene unclear. This CDR3 spans 11 amino acids. Trimming left V 6 bases short and J 7 bases short, with 4 bases between. Germline V gene sequence: CDR1 MNHEY, CDR2 SVGAGI. The CDR3 region is CASRENSPLHF. CDR3 coding DNA: TGTGCCAGCAGAGAGAATTCACCCCTCCACTTT.

This chain uses TRBV5-1 with TRBJ2-1; 10 bases fit TRBD2. Germline CDR1 is SGHRS and CDR2 is YFSETQ. The CDR3 length is 14 residues. V was clipped by 4 bases and J by 10 bases; unmatched bases: 8. CDR3 nucleotide sequence: TGCGCCAGCAGCCCGGGGACTAGCGTCAGGGAGCAGTTCTTC. As protein: CASSPGTSVREQFF.

V and J are TRBV4-2 and TRBJ2-1, with D maybe TRBD1 (5 bases). CDR1 LGHNA and CDR2 YNFKEQ come from the germline V gene. The CDR3 consists of 13 residues. V shed 4 bases and J shed 4 bases, with 8 bases lying between them. The CDR3 sequence is CASSLDRYNEQFF. In nucleotides, the CDR3 is TGTGCCAGCAGCCTTGACAGATACAATGAGCAGTTCTTC.

This clone was observed once. The chain carries TRBV27 and TRBJ1-5; 10 positions match TRBD1. This CDR3 is 17 amino acids long. CDR1 is MNHEY, CDR2 SMNVEV, per germline (reference sequence). V was clipped by 6 bases and J by 2 bases; unmatched bases: 10. The CDR3 here is CASRPLYGTGGNQPQHF. The DNA of the CDR3 is TGTGCCAGCAGACCCCTTTACGGGACAGGGGGCAATCAGCCCCAGCATTTT.